What follows are 25 T cell receptor beta chains derived from one specimen sequenced in a study of blood T cell repertoires in COVID-19. The protocol was immunoSEQ multiplex PCR, while the TCRdb copy is restricted to in-frame clones and leaves out a portion. Among tens of thousands of clones listed, 80% to 90% were seen once. The specimen sequenced was peripheral blood. These TCRs come from a man aged 55 to 70 with acute or convalescent COVID-19.

V and J are TRBV24-1 and TRBJ2-1; tentatively, D is TRBD1 (5 bases). The CDR3 extends over 15 amino acids. The germline gives CDR1 KGHDR, CDR2 SFDVKD. With 2 bases removed from V and 4 bases from J, the gap between germline ends came to 11 bases. CDR3 nucleotides: TGTGCCACCAGTGATTCAAGACGACAGTACAATGAGCAGTTCTTC. This encodes CATSDSRRQYNEQFF.

The gene calls are TRBV6-2 or TRBV6-3 and TRBJ2-2; 11 bases line up with TRBD2. The V gene end was trimmed by 1 base and the J gene end by 0 bases; junction bases not matched to a gene: 1. The CDR3 runs to 17 residues. Per the germline V gene, CDR1 is MNHEY and CDR2 is SVGEGT. The CDR3 DNA follows: TGTGCCAGCAGTTACTATAGCGGGGGGGCGAACACCGGGGAGCTGTTTTTT. It is translated as CASSYYSGGANTGELFF.

The chain joins TRBV6-2 or TRBV6-3 to TRBJ2-7, with D possibly being TRBD1 (5 bases). The V and J ends lost 2 bases and 7 bases respectively, with 12 bases between them. Germline assignment: CDR1 MNHEY and CDR2 SVGEGT. The CDR3 is 13 amino acids. The CDR3 DNA is TGTGCCAGCAGTTACCTACAGGCGAGGGAGCAGTACTTC. As protein: CASSYLQAREQYF.

The chain recombines TRBV18 with TRBJ2-1; D possibly corresponds to TRBD2 (6 bases). Germline CDR1 reads KGHSH; CDR2 reads LQKENI. The CDR3 covers 16 residues. The V end was cut by 2 bases, the J end by 4 bases, with 15 bases between. CDR3 bases: TGTGCCAGCTCACCAAGGAACGGAGGGTATTACAATGAGCAGTTCTTC. The encoded protein is CASSPRNGGYYNEQFF.

This sequence joins TRBV5-1 and TRBJ1-2, with no clear D. V gave up 3 bases and J gave up 3 bases, with 12 bases separating them. This CDR3 comprises 14 residues. CDR1 SGHRS and CDR2 YFSETQ come from the germline V gene. DNA for the CDR3: TGCGCCAGCAGCTCCGGGATCCCCTACTATGGCTACACCTTC. It translates to CASSSGIPYYGYTF.

This clone was counted once. The chain couples TRBV7-6 to TRBJ2-5, with 9 bases identical to TRBD1. The CDR3 is 15 amino acids. V shed 4 bases, J shed 5 bases, and the junction held 8 bases outside the gene matches. The germline V gene has CDR1 SGHVS and CDR2 FNYEAQ. In nucleotides, the CDR3 is TGTGCCAGCAGCTCGAGGGACAGGGAAGGGGAGACCCAGTACTTC. It codes for CASSSRDREGETQYF.

The V gene is TRBV5-1, the J gene TRBJ1-5; D uncertain. Germline V gene sequence: CDR1 SGHRS, CDR2 YFSETQ. Between the trimmed V and J ends, which lost 4 bases and 2 bases, there was a span of 13 bases. This CDR3 has 15 residues. CDR3 nucleotide sequence: TGCGCCAGCAGCGCTGGGAGTCAGGGCAATCAGCCCCAGCATTTT. Its protein is CASSAGSQGNQPQHF.

This clone was observed once. The chain is built from TRBV19 and TRBJ1-1; 9 nucleotides match TRBD1. The CDR3 length is 14 residues. Germline assignment: CDR1 LNHDA and CDR2 SQIVND (reference sequence). J gave up 4 bases and V 9 bases, and 9 bases lay outside the gene matches. The CDR3 DNA reads as TGTGCCAGCACAGACAGGGGGGTGTTCACTGAAGCTTTCTTT. Translated: CASTDRGVFTEAFF. Full variable domain (remainder filled in from reference TRBV19 and TRBJ1-1): DGGITQSPKYLFRKEGQNVTLSCEQNLNHDAMYWYRQDPGQGLRLIYYSQIVNDFQKGDIAEGYSVSREKKESFPLTVTSAQKNPTAFYLCASTDRGVFTEAFFGQGTRLTVV.

This chain connects TRBV25-1 to TRBJ2-5; TRBD2 is a possible D gene (6 bases). Trimming stripped 6 bases from V and 5 bases from J, with 10 bases between. Germline CDR1 reads MGHDK; CDR2 reads SYGVNS. CDR3 length: 12 amino acids. CDR3 region: CASSPRGETQYF. CDR3 bases: TGTGCCAGCAGCCCCCGGGGGGAGACCCAGTACTTC.

The rearrangement links TRBV9 to TRBJ2-5; D is ambiguous. The CDR3 is 13 amino acids. Germline-derived CDR1 and CDR2 are SGDLS and YYNGEE. V was trimmed by 4 bases and J by 1 base, leaving 8 bases between them. The CDR3, as DNA: TGTGCCAGCAGCCCTCCCCCCCAAGAGACCCAGTACTTC. Amino acid sequence: CASSPPPQETQYF. The complete variable domain, with remaining parts taken from reference TRBV9 and TRBJ2-5, reads DSGVTQTPKHLITATGQRVTLRCSPRSGDLSVYWYQQSLDQGLQFLIQYYNGEERAKGNILERFSAQQFPDLHSELNLSSLELGDSALYFCASSPPPQETQYFGPGTRLLVL.

This chain links TRBV5-1 with TRBJ1-6; TRBD1 might be the D (5 bases). The CDR3 contains 14 residues. V was trimmed by 4 bases and J by 8 bases, leaving 13 bases between them. Per germline, CDR1 SGHRS and CDR2 YFSETQ. The CDR3 protein is CASSPDSTDSPLHF. The CDR3 region has the DNA TGCGCCAGCAGCCCAGACAGTACTGATTCACCCCTCCACTTT. Complete variable domain (other parts from reference TRBV5-1 and TRBJ1-6): KAGVTQTPRYLIKTRGQQVTLSCSPISGHRSVSWYQQTPGQGLQFLFEYFSETQRNKGNFPGRFSGRQFSNSRSEMNVSTLELGDSALYLCASSPDSTDSPLHFGNGTRLTVT.

The rearrangement joins TRBV19 to TRBJ1-5; 7 bases match TRBD1. The CDR3 totals 14 residues. V shed 7 bases, J shed 5 bases, and the junction held 8 bases outside the gene matches. Germline CDR1 is LNHDA and CDR2 is SQIVND (reference sequence). CDR3 bases: TGTGCCAGTATAGAGACAGGGATCTATCAGCCCCAGCATTTT. Its protein is CASIETGIYQPQHF. Based on the CDR3 plus reference TRBV19 and TRBJ1-5, the full variable domain is DGGITQSPKYLFRKEGQNVTLSCEQNLNHDAMYWYRQDPGQGLRLIYYSQIVNDFQKGDIAEGYSVSREKKESFPLTVTSAQKNPTAFYLCASIETGIYQPQHFGDGTRLSIL.

The chain recombines TRBV7-8 with TRBJ1-2; 10 nucleotides match TRBD1. With 3 bases clipped from V and 6 bases from J, the junction kept 10 bases outside the gene matches. Germline CDR1 and CDR2: SGHVS and FQNEAQ. This CDR3 region has 16 residues. CDR3 sequence (DNA): TGTGCCAGCAGCTTCACCGGGACAGGGGATCTGAATGGCTACACCTTC. Protein product: CASSFTGTGDLNGYTF.

In the case of this clone: The same CDR3 can be traced to other DNA sequences in this sample. Written as DNA, the CDR3 is TGCGCCAGCAGCTCCGACAGGGCGGGCACCGGGGAGCTGTTTTTT. Translated, it gives CASSSDRAGTGELFF. V gene TRBV5-1 combines with J gene TRBJ2-2; 7 bases are a match to TRBD1. The CDR3 runs 15 residues. Germline CDR1 SGHRS, CDR2 YFSETQ. The J segment lost 4 bases and the V segment lost 3 bases, leaving 6 bases of the junction unmatched.

The chain is built from TRBV2 and TRBJ1-5; D remains ambiguous. Germline CDR1 is SNHLY and CDR2 is FYNNEI. This CDR3 comprises 15 residues. V was shortened by 3 bases and J by 4 bases, with 13 bases between the two germline ends. CDR3 nucleotide sequence: TGTGCCAGCAGTGAGTCGGTTCCGGGGAATCAGCCCCAGCATTTT. Translating gives CASSESVPGNQPQHF.

This sequence joins TRBV6-6 and TRBJ2-1, with D perhaps TRBD2 (5 bases). Germline assignment: CDR1 MNHNY and CDR2 SVGAGI (reference sequence). CDR3 size: 11 residues. V lost 5 bases and J lost 13, with 12 bases in between. The DNA for the CDR3 is TGTGCCAGCAGTCCTAGGACTCTTCAGTTCTTC. Its translation is CASSPRTLQFF.

V is TRBV3-1 (or the pseudogene TRBV3-2) and J is TRBJ1-4, with a weak D call TRBD1 (5 bases). There are 15 residues in the CDR3. Germline loops: CDR1 LGHDT, CDR2 YNNKEL (reference sequence). Trimming shortened V by 0 bases and J by 3 bases, and 8 bases separated the two germline ends. CDR3 region: CASSQEGLSNEKLFF. The CDR3 bases are TGTGCCAGCAGCCAAGAGGGGCTCTCTAATGAAAAACTGTTTTTT.

J is TRBJ1-5 and V is TRBV2, with D possibly being TRBD1 (5 bases). The CDR3 has 14 residues. The germline CDR1 and CDR2 sequences are SNHLY and FYNNEI. V lost 3 bases to trimming and J lost 4 bases, with 10 bases between them. In DNA, the CDR3 is TGTGCCAGCAGTGATGTTCAGGGAAATCAGCCCCAGCATTTT. Translation gives CASSDVQGNQPQHF.

This clone is labeled large. The V gene is TRBV6-6, the J gene TRBJ1-5, with D perhaps TRBD1 (6 bases). There are 12 residues in the CDR3. In germline, CDR1 is MNHNY, CDR2 SVGAGI (reference sequence). Deletions cut 8 bases from V and 3 bases from J, with 8 bases between. CDR3 region: CASGGYNQPQHF. The DNA for the CDR3 is TGTGCCAGCGGGGGCTACAATCAGCCCCAGCATTTT.

The rearrangement uses TRBV6-6 and TRBJ2-2, with a possible D match to TRBD1 (6 bases). Germline V gene lookup returns CDR1 MNHNY and CDR2 SVGAGI (reference sequence). There are 15 residues in the CDR3. V was cut by 8 bases and J by 0 bases, with 13 bases left in between. The chain's CDR3 is CASLGDMTNTGELFF. DNA for the CDR3: TGTGCCAGCCTCGGGGACATGACGAACACCGGGGAGCTGTTTTTT.

This clone appeared once. The chain recombines TRBV6-2 or TRBV6-3 with TRBJ2-3, with TRBD2 as a possible D gene (5 bases). The V and J ends lost 5 bases and 5 bases respectively, with 11 bases between them. The CDR3 is made up of 13 amino acids. Germline CDR1 and CDR2: MNHEY and SVGEGT. CDR3 bases: TGTGCCAGCAGTCGGGGAACCATAGATACGCAGTATTTT. Residues: CASSRGTIDTQYF.

This sequence joins TRBV5-4 and TRBJ2-3; D is perhaps TRBD1 (6 bases). The V gene lost 3 bases and the J gene lost 3 bases, with 14 bases spanning the gap. Germline CDR1 SGHNT, CDR2 YYREEE (reference sequence). This CDR3 has 15 amino acids. CDR3 nucleotides: TGTGCCAGCAGCTCTAAGAGGGACATAACAGATACGCAGTATTTT. Encoded protein: CASSSKRDITDTQYF.

The chain has TRBV5-4 and TRBJ2-7, with TRBD2 matching over 8 bases. V was pared by 0 bases and J by 4 bases, with 6 bases of the junction left unmatched. The CDR3 has 15 residues. The germline V gene has CDR1 SGHNT and CDR2 YYREEE (reference sequence). The CDR3 loop is CASSLGAGGYYEQYF. The CDR3 coding sequence is TGTGCCAGCAGCTTGGGCGCGGGGGGTTATTACGAGCAGTACTTC.

The chain's CDR3 is CASFLQGINTIYF. The CDR3 DNA follows: TGTGCCAGCTTTCTCCAGGGGATAAACACCATATATTTT. The rearrangement uses TRBV5-4 and TRBJ1-3; possibly TRBD1 for D (6 bases). This CDR3 has 13 residues. Germline assignment: CDR1 SGHNT and CDR2 YYREEE (reference sequence). With 7 bases removed from V and 6 bases from J, the gap between germline ends came to 14 bases.

This clone was seen a few times. V usage is TRBV11-3 and J usage is TRBJ2-5; D remains unclear. V lost 3 bases and J 4 bases, leaving 9 bases between the germline ends. From germline, CDR1 is SGHNT and CDR2 YENEEA. The CDR3 length is 13 residues. CDR3 DNA: TGTGCCAGCAGCTTGGTCAGAGGAGAGACCCAGTACTTC. Its protein product is CASSLVRGETQYF.